This TCR beta chain stems from a study of post-analysis software for immune sequencing data. Study details: Relapsing-remitting, secondary progressive and progressive-relapsing courses of multiple sclerosis were included.

Unique molecular identifiers featured in each of the TCR beta cDNA libraries. Input amounts of 1 to 10 million T cells were used. These gave around 500,000 cDNA molecules, so each molecule approximated one T cell. TCRdb reanalysed the PCR reads using MiXCR and keeps one entry per CDR3 protein. Seen here are roughly 800,000 distinct CDR3 sequences, roughly 30% observed once, and the top ten hold around 0.56%. The study's findings and limits: Relative to controls, patients had about five TRBV segments at higher frequency, with TRBV5-6, TRBV5-1 and TRBV20-1 among these. For normalized Chao1 diversity, multiple sclerosis patients scored significantly lower than controls did. Strong same-batch co-clustering of samples appeared with F measure clustering.

This clonotype has just a few counts. What it recognizes is unknown. The V gene's germline CDR1 is SGHRS and CDR2 YFSETQ. CDR3 length: 15 amino acids. The V end was cut by 3 bases, the J end by 0 bases, with 12 bases between. Specimen: blood. This receptor was obtained from a girl aged 5 to 17 with multiple sclerosis. This chain joins TRBV5-1 and TRBJ1-1; D is undetermined. The CDR3: CASSYRGGVNTEAFF. DNA of the CDR3: TGCGCCAGCAGCTATCGAGGCGGGGTGAACACTGAAGCTTTCTTT. Based on the CDR3 plus reference TRBV5-1 and TRBJ1-1, the full variable domain is KAGVTQTPRYLIKTRGQQVTLSCSPISGHRSVSWYQQTPGQGLQFLFEYFSETQRNKGNFPGRFSGRQFSNSRSEMNVSTLELGDSALYLCASSYRGGVNTEAFFGQGTRLTVV.